Following are 14 T cell receptor beta chains from one sample sequenced in a study of metastatic and nonmetastatic thyroid tumors. Patients were all untreated before their thyroid surgery. With MiXCR, TCRdb reprocessed the PCR reads. The table records about 17,000 clones, around 28% of them present only once. The sequenced sample consisted of tumor tissue. The receptors were sampled from a female donor with papillary thyroid cancer or a benign thyroid nodule (not recorded which). Some clones in this sample may be carry-over from other donors' samples.

This clone was detected a few times. The V call is TRBV28, the J call TRBJ2-5; 7 bases match TRBD1. J lost 4 bases, V lost 7 bases, and 12 bases had no gene match. The CDR3 has 15 amino acids. CDR1 is MDHEN and CDR2 is SYDVKM in the germline V gene. CDR3 DNA: TGTGCCAGCATCCTGTCCGGGACAGAAGGAGAGACCCAGTACTTC. This encodes CASILSGTEGETQYF.

In this sample, this clone is medium-sized (0.01 to 0.1%). The rearrangement joins TRBV2 to TRBJ2-6, with 7 positions matching TRBD1. V trimming: 5 bases; J trimming: 2 bases; junction bases outside the gene matches: 6. Germline V gene sequence: CDR1 SNHLY, CDR2 FYNNEI. The CDR3 runs to 16 residues. CDR3 sequence: CASSQLTGAGANVLTF. CDR3 DNA: TGTGCCAGCAGTCAACTAACAGGGGCTGGGGCCAACGTCCTGACTTTC.

This clone appeared many times. CDR3 DNA: TGCAGTGCTCGCCCCTGGCGGGGTAGCACAGATACGCAGTATTTT. Translated: CSARPWRGSTDTQYF. The chain is built from TRBV20-1 and TRBJ2-3; possibly TRBD2 for D (6 bases). The CDR3 contains 15 residues. Germline CDR1 reads DFQATT; CDR2 reads SNEGSKA (reference sequence). Trimming took 5 bases from V and 0 from J, leaving 15 bases between them.

Comments on this clone: Its ends do not fully match the called genes, so a read error is possible. The V and J genes are TRBV19 and TRBJ2-2; TRBD2 matches at 9 bases. The germline gives CDR1 LNHDA, CDR2 SQIVND (reference sequence). This CDR3 spans 19 amino acids. The CDR3 loop reads CASSISASFEAGGPGGLFF. In DNA, the CDR3 is TGTGCCAGTAGTATATCGGCGTCCTTCGAAGCGGGAGGTCCCGGGGGGCTGTTTTTT.

Only a few counts were recorded for this clone. The CDR3 DNA sequence: TGTGCCAGCAGCCCAACTAGCGGGGGGGCGCACGAGCAGTACTTC. This gives the protein CASSPTSGGAHEQYF. V gene TRBV28 combines with J gene TRBJ2-7; 13 bases fit TRBD2. CDR1 and CDR2 (germline): MDHEN, SYDVKM. The CDR3 has 15 residues. After removal of 6 bases from V and 5 bases from J, the junction contained 7 bases not matched to a gene.

There are many counts of this clone. The V and J genes are TRBV20-1 and TRBJ2-3; TRBD1 or TRBD2 may be the D gene (7 bases each). Germline V gives CDR1 DFQATT, CDR2 SNEGSKA (reference sequence). V was clipped by 0 bases and J by 6 bases, with 13 bases between them. The CDR3 length is 14 residues. The DNA of the CDR3 is TGCAGTGCTAGAGATTCAGGGGGAGGGGATACGCAGTATTTT. This codes for CSARDSGGGDTQYF.

CDR3 nucleotides: TGCGCCAGCAGCCAGGACAGGGTCAACGGGGAGCTGTTTTTT. Amino acids: CASSQDRVNGELFF. J is TRBJ2-2 and V is TRBV5-1; 8 bases line up with TRBD1. The J segment lost 7 bases and the V segment lost 4 bases, leaving 6 bases of the junction unmatched. This CDR3 comprises 14 residues. Germline CDR1 SGHRS, CDR2 YFSETQ.

In its sample, this clone ranks as medium-sized. V usage is TRBV10-3 and J usage is TRBJ1-1, with 8 bases identical to TRBD1. Germline lookup yields CDR1 ENHRY and CDR2 SYGVKD. V shed 6 bases and J 3 bases; nucleotides not matched to a gene: 15. This CDR3 has 17 amino acids. As DNA, the CDR3 is TGTGCCATCAGCCCTAGTCCCGGGACAGGAGGGGACACTGAAGCTTTCTTT. It translates to CAISPSPGTGGDTEAFF.

The V gene is TRBV20-1, the J gene TRBJ2-3; TRBD1 agrees at 12 bases. With 5 bases clipped from V and 4 bases from J, the junction kept 22 bases outside the gene matches. Germline CDR1 reads DFQATT; CDR2 reads SNEGSKA (reference sequence). CDR3 size: 20 residues. The CDR3 region is CSAVSGTGGWREDGADTQYF. For the CDR3, the DNA is TGCAGTGCTGTCTCGGGGACAGGGGGCTGGCGGGAGGATGGTGCAGATACGCAGTATTTT.

V usage is TRBV5-1 and J usage is TRBJ2-2; 12 nucleotides agree with TRBD2. The CDR3 runs 18 residues. Unmatched junction bases numbered 14, after V lost 5 bases and J lost 6 bases. CDR1 and CDR2 (germline): SGHRS, YFSETQ. This chain's CDR3 is CASSRASGLAGNAGELFF. The DNA for the CDR3 is TGCGCCAGCAGTCGCGCAAGCGGACTAGCGGGAAACGCCGGGGAGCTGTTTTTT.

The chain employs TRBV9 and TRBJ2-5, with 7 bases that match TRBD1. The CDR3 is made up of 15 amino acids. J was trimmed by 6 bases and V by 1 base; bases with no gene match: 9. CDR1 SGDLS and CDR2 YYNGEE come from the germline V gene. The CDR3 DNA reads as TGTGCCAGCAGCGTAACAGGGGTGTTTGGGCAGACCCAGTACTTC. Its protein is CASSVTGVFGQTQYF.

V is TRBV7-2 and J is TRBJ2-3; 7 bases map to TRBD2. V was pared by 0 bases and J by 2 bases, with 5 bases of the junction left unmatched. Germline CDR1 and CDR2: SGHTA and FQGNSA. The length of the CDR3 is 16 residues. CDR3 sequence (DNA): TGTGCCAGCAGCTTAGCGGCTAGCGGAAACACAGATACGCAGTATTTT. Its protein is CASSLAASGNTDTQYF.

The sample holds one count of this clone. The J gene is TRBJ2-7, the V gene TRBV20-1, with D tentatively TRBD1 (7 bases). V lost 4 bases and J 3 bases, leaving 19 bases between the germline ends. This CDR3 has 15 amino acids. Germline CDR1 is DFQATT and CDR2 is SNEGSKA (reference sequence). The CDR3 region is CSAIPRGESLYEQYF. In nucleotides, the CDR3 is TGCAGTGCTATCCCCAGGGGGGAAAGTCTCTACGAGCAGTACTTC.

On this clone: Additional DNA sequences in this sample encode the identical CDR3. The rearrangement links TRBV7-2 to TRBJ2-7; a possible D gene is TRBD1 (5 bases). V was trimmed by 5 bases and J by 6 bases, leaving 14 bases between them. The CDR3 contains 13 residues. Per germline, CDR1 SGHTA and CDR2 FQGNSA. The CDR3 DNA sequence: TGTGCCAGCAGCCCTACCACAGGCGTCGAGCAGTACTTC. This gives the protein CASSPTTGVEQYF.